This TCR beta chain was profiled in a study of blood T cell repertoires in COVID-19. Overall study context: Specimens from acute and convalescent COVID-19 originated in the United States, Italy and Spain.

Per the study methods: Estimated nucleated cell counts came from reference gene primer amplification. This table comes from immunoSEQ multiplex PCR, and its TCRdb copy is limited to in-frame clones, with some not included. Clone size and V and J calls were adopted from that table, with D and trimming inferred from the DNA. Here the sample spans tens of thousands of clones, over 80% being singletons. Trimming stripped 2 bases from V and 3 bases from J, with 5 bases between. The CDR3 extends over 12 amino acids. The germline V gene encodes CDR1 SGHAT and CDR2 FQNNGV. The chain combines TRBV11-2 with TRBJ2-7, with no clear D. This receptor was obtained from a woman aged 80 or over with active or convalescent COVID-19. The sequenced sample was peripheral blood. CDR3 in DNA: TGTGCCAGCAGCTTACAGCGCTACGAGCAGTACTTC. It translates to CASSLQRYEQYF. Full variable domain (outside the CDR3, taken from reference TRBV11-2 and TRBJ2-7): EAGVAQSPRYKIIEKRQSVAFWCNPISGHATLYWYQQILGQGPKLLIQFQNNGVVDDSQLPKDRFSAERLKGVDSTLKIQPAKLEDSAVYLCASSLQRYEQYFGPGTRLTVT.